This T cell receptor (beta chain) was sequenced in a study of blood T cells in healthy people across ages. The authors ran a second PCR of about 7 to 12 cycles using a sample-barcoded 5' primer and a J-beta primer mix. TCRdb re-analysed the 5' RACE reads in MiXCR, keeping a single row per CDR3 protein. The data show more than 600,000 distinct CDR3 sequences, with 25% seen just once and 9.4% held by the top ten. The CDR3 runs 14 residues. V lost 7 bases, J lost 4 bases, and 16 bases lay in between. The germline V gene has CDR1 MGHRA and CDR2 YSYEKL. Each sample used at least 6 million PBMCs. This same sample was also taken into another study, of T cells of mothers and their children.

The chain is built from TRBV4-1 and TRBJ2-5; TRBD1 is a possible D gene (5 bases). Sequences were obtained from blood. This sequence was found in a boy between 10 and 17 years old in good health. CDR3 sequence reads: CASTSSQGVETQYF. The CDR3 coding sequence is TGCGCCAGCACCTCCAGTCAGGGTGTAGAGACCCAGTACTTC.